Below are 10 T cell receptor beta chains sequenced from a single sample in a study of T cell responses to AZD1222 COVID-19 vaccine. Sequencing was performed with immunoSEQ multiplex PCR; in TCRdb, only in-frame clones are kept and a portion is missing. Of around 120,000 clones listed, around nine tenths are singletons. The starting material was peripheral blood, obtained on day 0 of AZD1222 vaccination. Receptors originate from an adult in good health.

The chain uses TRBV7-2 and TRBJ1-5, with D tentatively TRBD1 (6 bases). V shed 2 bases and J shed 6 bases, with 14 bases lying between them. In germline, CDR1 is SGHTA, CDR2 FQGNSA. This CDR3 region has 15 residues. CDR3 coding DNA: TGTGCCAGCAGCTTAACCAGGGGAAAGGGTCAGCCCCAGCATTTT. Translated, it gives CASSLTRGKGQPQHF.

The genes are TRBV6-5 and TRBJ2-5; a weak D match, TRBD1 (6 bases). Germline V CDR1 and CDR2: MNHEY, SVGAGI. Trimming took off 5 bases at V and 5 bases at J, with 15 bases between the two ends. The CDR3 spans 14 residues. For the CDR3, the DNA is TGTGCCAGCAGTCCCTCGTACAGGGTTGAGACCCAGTACTTC. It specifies CASSPSYRVETQYF.

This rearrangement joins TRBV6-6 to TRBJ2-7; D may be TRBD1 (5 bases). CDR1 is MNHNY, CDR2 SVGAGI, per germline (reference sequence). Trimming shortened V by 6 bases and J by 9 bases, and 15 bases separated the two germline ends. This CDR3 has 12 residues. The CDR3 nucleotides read TGTGCCAGCAGCCCCCCGAACAGGTGGCAGTACTTC. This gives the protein CASSPPNRWQYF.

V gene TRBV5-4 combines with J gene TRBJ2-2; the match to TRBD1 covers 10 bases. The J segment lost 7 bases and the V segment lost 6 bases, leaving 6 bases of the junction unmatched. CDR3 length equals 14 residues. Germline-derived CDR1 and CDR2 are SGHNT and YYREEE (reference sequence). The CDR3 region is CASIGDRGGGELFF. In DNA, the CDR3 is TGTGCCAGCATCGGGGACAGGGGCGGCGGGGAGCTGTTTTTT. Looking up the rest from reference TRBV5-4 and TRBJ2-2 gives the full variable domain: ETGVTQSPTHLIKTRGQQVTLRCSSQSGHNTVSWYQQALGQGPQFIFQYYREEENGRGNFPPRFSGLQFPNYSSELNVNALELDDSALYLCASIGDRGGGELFFGEGSRLTVL.

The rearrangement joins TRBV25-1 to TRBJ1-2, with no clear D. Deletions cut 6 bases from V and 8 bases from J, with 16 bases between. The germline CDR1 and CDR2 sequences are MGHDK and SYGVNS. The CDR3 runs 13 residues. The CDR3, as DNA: TGTGCCAGCAGGGAGCGGACGTCAGACGGCTACACCTTC. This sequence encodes CASRERTSDGYTF.

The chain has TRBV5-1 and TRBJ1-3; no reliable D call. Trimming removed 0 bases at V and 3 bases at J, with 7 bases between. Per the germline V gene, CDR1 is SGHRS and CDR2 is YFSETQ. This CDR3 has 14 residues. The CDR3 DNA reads TGCGCCAGCAGCTTGGGAACTCGTGGAAACACCATATATTTT. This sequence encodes CASSLGTRGNTIYF.

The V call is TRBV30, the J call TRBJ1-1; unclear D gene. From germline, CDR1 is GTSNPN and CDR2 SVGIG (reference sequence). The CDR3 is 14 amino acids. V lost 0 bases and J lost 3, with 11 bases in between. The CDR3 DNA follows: TGTGCCTGGAGTGTAGACATTCTCTACACTGAAGCTTTCTTT. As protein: CAWSVDILYTEAFF.

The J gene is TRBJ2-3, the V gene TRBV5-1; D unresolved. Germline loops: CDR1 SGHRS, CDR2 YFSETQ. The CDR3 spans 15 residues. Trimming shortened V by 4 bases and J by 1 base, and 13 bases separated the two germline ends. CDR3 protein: CASSPSITGTDTQYF. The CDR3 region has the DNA TGCGCCAGCAGCCCGTCCATTACCGGCACAGATACGCAGTATTTT.

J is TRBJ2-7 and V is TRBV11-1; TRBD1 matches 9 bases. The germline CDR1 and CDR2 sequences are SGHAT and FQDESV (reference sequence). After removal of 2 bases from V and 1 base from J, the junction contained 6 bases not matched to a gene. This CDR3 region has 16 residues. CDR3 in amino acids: CASSLKRDRASYEQYF. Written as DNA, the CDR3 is TGTGCCAGCAGCTTAAAAAGGGACAGGGCTTCCTACGAGCAGTACTTC. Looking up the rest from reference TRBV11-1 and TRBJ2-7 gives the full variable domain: EAEVAQSPRYKITEKSQAVAFWCDPISGHATLYWYRQILGQGPELLVQFQDESVVDDSQLPKDRFSAERLKGVDSTLKIQPAELGDSAMYLCASSLKRDRASYEQYFGPGTRLTVT.

The CDR3 coding sequence is TGTGCCAGCAGCTTAAGTAGCGGGTCTTCCGAGCAGTACTTC. This gives the protein CASSLSSGSSEQYF. This chain connects TRBV7-3 to TRBJ2-7, with TRBD2 matching 7 bases. This CDR3 comprises 14 residues. V was pared by 1 base and J by 6 bases, with 6 bases of the junction left unmatched. Looked up from germline, CDR1 is SGHTA and CDR2 is FQGTGA.